The TCR beta chain described here comes from a study of blood T cell repertoires in COVID-19. Repertoires were generated with immunoSEQ multiplex PCR, while TCRdb's copy carries only in-frame clones and drops some. Among about 480,000 clones listed, 88% were seen once. This clone was found once. The CDR3 runs to 16 residues. CDR1 is LGHNA, CDR2 YSLEER, per germline. V was cut by 0 bases and J by 0 bases, with 12 bases left in between. The chain employs TRBV4-3 and TRBJ2-7; possible D gene TRBD1, 6 bases. Sequences were obtained from PBMCs or T cells enriched from blood (not recorded which). This receptor was obtained from a woman aged 40 to 49 who had recovered from COVID-19. CDR3 DNA sequence: TGCGCCAGCAGCCAAGATTGGCAGGGGTCCTCCTACGAGCAGTACTTC. It translates to CASSQDWQGSSYEQYF.